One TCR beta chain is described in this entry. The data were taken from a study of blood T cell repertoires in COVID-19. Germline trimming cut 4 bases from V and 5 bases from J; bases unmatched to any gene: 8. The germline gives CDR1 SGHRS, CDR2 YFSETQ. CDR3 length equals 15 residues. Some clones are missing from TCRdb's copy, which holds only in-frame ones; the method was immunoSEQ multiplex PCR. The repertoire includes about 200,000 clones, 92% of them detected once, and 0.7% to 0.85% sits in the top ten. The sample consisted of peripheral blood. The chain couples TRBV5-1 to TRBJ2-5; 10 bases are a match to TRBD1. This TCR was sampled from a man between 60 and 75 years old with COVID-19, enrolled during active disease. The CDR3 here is CASSPGGQGLETQYF. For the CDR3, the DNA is TGCGCCAGCAGCCCGGGGGGACAGGGGCTGGAGACCCAGTACTTC.